What follows is one T cell receptor (beta chain) and its context. This sample is part of a study of blood T cell repertoires in COVID-19. Study details: The cDNA or gDNA used as material had been derived from T cells, B-cell-depleted T cells, or PBMCs.

Produced via immunoSEQ multiplex PCR; TCRdb's table is partial and in-frame only. The table shows about 380,000 clones, with roughly nine tenths occurring only once. In assigning cohorts, the study relied on participant-reported clinical history. The CDR3 loop spans 14 amino acids. Trimming removed 7 bases from V and 4 bases from J; junction bases left unmatched: 8. Germline V lookup: CDR1 ENHRY, CDR2 SYGVKD. The clonotype comes from a woman aged 25 to 45 who had recovered from COVID-19. The source material was PBMCs or T cells enriched from blood (not recorded which). The rearrangement uses TRBV10-3 and TRBJ1-2, with TRBD1 matching over 8 bases. The CDR3 region is CAITPQQGGYGYTF. CDR3 nucleotides: TGTGCCATCACCCCACAACAGGGGGGCTATGGCTACACCTTC.